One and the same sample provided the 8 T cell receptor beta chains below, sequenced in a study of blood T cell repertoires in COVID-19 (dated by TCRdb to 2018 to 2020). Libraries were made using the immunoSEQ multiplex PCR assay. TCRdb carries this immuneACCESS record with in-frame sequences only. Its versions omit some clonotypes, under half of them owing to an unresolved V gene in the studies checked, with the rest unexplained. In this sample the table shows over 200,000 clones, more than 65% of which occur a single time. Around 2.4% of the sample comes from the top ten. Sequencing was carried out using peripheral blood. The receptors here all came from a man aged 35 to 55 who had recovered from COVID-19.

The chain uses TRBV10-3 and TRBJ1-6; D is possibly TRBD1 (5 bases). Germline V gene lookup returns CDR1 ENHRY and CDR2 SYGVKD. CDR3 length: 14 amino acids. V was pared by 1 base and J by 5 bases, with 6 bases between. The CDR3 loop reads CAISEFRDNSPLHF. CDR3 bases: TGTGCCATCAGTGAGTTCAGGGATAATTCACCCCTCCACTTT.

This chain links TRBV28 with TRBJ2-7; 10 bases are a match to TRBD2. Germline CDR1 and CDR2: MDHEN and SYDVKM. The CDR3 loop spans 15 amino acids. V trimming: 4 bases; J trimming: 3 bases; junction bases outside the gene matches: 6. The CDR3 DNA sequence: TGTGCCAGCAGTTCCCAGCGGGGGGGCCTCTACGAGCAGTACTTC. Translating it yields CASSSQRGGLYEQYF.

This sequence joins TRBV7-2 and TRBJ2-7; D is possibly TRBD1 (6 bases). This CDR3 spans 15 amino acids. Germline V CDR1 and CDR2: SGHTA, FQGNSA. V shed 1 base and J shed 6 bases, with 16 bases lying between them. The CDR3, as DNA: TGTGCCAGCAGCTTAGATGGGGGCACGGGCCTCGAGCAGTACTTC. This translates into CASSLDGGTGLEQYF.

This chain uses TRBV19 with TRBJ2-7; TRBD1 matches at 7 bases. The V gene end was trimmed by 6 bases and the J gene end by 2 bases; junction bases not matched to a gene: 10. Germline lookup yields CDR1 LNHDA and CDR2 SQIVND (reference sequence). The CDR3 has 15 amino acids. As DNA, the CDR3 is TGTGCCAGTAGATTAAACGGACAGGAGACCTACGAGCAGTACTTC. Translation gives CASRLNGQETYEQYF.

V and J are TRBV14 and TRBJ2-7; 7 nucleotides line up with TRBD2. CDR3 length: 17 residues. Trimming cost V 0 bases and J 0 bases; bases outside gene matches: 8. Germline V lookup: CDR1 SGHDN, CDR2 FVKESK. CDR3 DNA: TGTGCCAGCAGCCAAGATGCGGGGGACTGGAGCTCCTACGAGCAGTACTTC. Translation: CASSQDAGDWSSYEQYF.

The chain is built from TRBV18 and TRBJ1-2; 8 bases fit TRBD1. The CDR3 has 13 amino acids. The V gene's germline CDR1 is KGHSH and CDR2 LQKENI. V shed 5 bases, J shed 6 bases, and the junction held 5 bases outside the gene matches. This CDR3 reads CASSYDRGHGYTF. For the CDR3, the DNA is TGTGCCAGCTCATACGACAGGGGCCATGGCTACACCTTC. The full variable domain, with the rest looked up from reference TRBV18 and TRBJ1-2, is NAGVMQNPRHLVRRRGQEARLRCSPMKGHSHVYWYRQLPEEGLKFMVYLQKENIIDESGMPKERFSAEFPKEGPSILRIQQVVRGDSAAYFCASSYDRGHGYTFGSGTRLTVV.

The CDR3 sequence: CASWLRGNSPLHF. CDR3 nucleotide sequence: TGTGCCAGCTGGCTCCGAGGGAATTCACCCCTCCACTTT. This chain joins TRBV12-3 or TRBV12-4 and TRBJ1-6; D not certain. There are 13 residues in the CDR3. V gave up 8 bases and J gave up 7 bases, with 12 bases separating them.

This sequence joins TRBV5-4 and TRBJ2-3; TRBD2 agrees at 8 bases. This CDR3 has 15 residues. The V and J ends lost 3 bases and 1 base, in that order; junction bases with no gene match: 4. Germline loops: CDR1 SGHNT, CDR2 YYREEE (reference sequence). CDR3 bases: TGTGCCAGCAGCTCACTACTAGCGGGCACAGATACGCAGTATTTT. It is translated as CASSSLLAGTDTQYF.